This TCR beta chain was recorded in a study of technical replicates of blood from a few donors. The length of the CDR3 is 11 residues. The germline V gene has CDR1 DFQATT and CDR2 SNEGSKA (reference sequence). V shed 5 bases and J shed 9 bases, with 13 bases lying between them. The table came from immunoSEQ multiplex PCR; TCRdb's copy has only in-frame clones and leaves some out. Seen here are around 57,000 clones, more than 95% observed once, and the top ten hold 0.15% to 0.25%. This clonotype was obtained from a human donor in good health. The sample was T cells isolated from PBMCs. The chain uses TRBV20-1 and TRBJ1-1; D is perhaps TRBD1 (6 bases). CDR3 nucleotide sequence: TGCAGTGCTGGGAGGGGGAACAAAGCTTTCTTT. Its translation is CSAGRGNKAFF.